The following is a T cell receptor (beta chain) sequence with its context. The record originates from a study of T cell changes during pregnancy in multiple sclerosis. This CDR3 is 18 amino acids long. Germline V gene data show CDR1 as LNHDA and CDR2 as SQIVND (reference sequence). The ends lost 7 bases at V and 0 bases at J; junction bases unmatched: 15. Produced via immunoSEQ multiplex PCR; TCRdb's table is partial and in-frame only. The profile shows about 100,000 clones, more than 90% of them singletons. The input for sequencing was peripheral blood, taken in the second trimester of pregnancy. The chain joins TRBV19 to TRBJ1-5, with 7 nucleotides matching TRBD1. This receptor was taken from a female donor with multiple sclerosis, enrolled in a pregnancy study. Here the CDR3 reads CASTEGQRGSNSNQPQHF. The CDR3 region has the DNA TGTGCCAGTACCGAGGGACAGAGGGGTTCGAATAGCAATCAGCCCCAGCATTTT.